The entry that follows covers one T cell receptor (beta chain) sequence. The antigen remains undetermined. This CDR3 comprises 14 residues. Looked up from germline, CDR1 is MNHEY and CDR2 is SVGAGI. Trimming left V 6 bases short and J 4 bases short, with 13 bases between. This specimen belongs to a study of beta chain features in type 1 diabetes. Study-wide findings and caveats: For Type 1 diabetes patients, all four CD4+ subsets carried TCRB CDR3s that were moderately but significantly shorter.

Expressed TCRB transcripts were sequenced because the isolated RNA had all been reverse transcribed beforehand. Assay: immunoSEQ multiplex PCR; the TCRdb copy retains only in-frame clones and omits some. This sample has approximately 260,000 clones, with around 21% found just once. The source of this sequence is a woman aged 40 to 55 with type 1 diabetes. This chain links TRBV6-5 with TRBJ2-1, with TRBD1 as a possible D gene (6 bases). Material: naive CD4+ T cells from blood. The CDR3: CASRTAGQYNEQFF. CDR3 in DNA: TGTGCCAGCAGAACCGCCGGACAGTACAATGAGCAGTTCTTC.